Below, one T cell receptor (beta chain) is given with its context. These data originate in a study of brain T cells in children with intractable seizures. Profiled with immunoSEQ multiplex PCR; TCRdb holds only in-frame clones, not every one. The table lists about 22,000 clones, under 95% of them singletons. The source material was peripheral blood, sampled at surgery. The clonotype comes from a boy aged 5 to 17 with focal cortical dysplasia and intractable seizures.

CDR3 in amino acids: CASSLAGKVSYNEQFF. For the CDR3, the DNA is TGTGCCAGCAGCTTGGCCGGGAAAGTCTCCTACAATGAGCAGTTCTTC. This chain joins TRBV5-4 and TRBJ2-1, with D perhaps TRBD2 (5 bases). Trimming pared 0 bases from V and 0 bases from J, leaving 10 bases between. The germline V gene encodes CDR1 SGHNT and CDR2 YYREEE (reference sequence). This CDR3 spans 16 amino acids.